This TCR beta chain was retrieved from a study of cytomegalovirus exposure and HLA in healthy donors. Use of 60 Vbeta and 13 Jbeta primers characterized the PCR. Clones were sequenced by immunoSEQ multiplex PCR, and TCRdb holds only the in-frame ones, with some missing. The table records some 190,000 clones, roughly three quarters of them present only once. Germline-derived CDR1 and CDR2 are SGDLS and YYNGEE. Germline trimming cut 1 base from V and 7 bases from J; bases unmatched to any gene: 14. The CDR3 runs 18 residues. The source is a young woman in good health and CMV-seronegative. Sequenced: PBMCs. The chain recombines TRBV9 with TRBJ2-2; the match to TRBD1 covers 9 bases. CDR3 sequence: CASSVRPAGQGSFGELFF. For the CDR3, the DNA is TGTGCCAGCAGCGTACGGCCCGCGGGACAGGGTTCGTTCGGGGAGCTGTTTTTT.